These T cell receptor beta chains were read from a single sample in a study of T cell changes during pregnancy in multiple sclerosis. The repertoire was sequenced with immunoSEQ multiplex PCR; TCRdb's copy has only in-frame clones and lacks some. The data contain roughly 100,000 clones, 85% to 95% of them singletons. Specimen: peripheral blood, collected after pregnancy. These receptors originate from a female donor with multiple sclerosis, enrolled in a pregnancy study. CDR3s include the opening cysteine and the closing phenylalanine or tryptophan. D genes are given only for firm matches. Clone size is not always given. Where it is, it says once, few, many or a class for expanded clones.

cdr3_length	clone_size	j_call	v_call	d_call	cdr3_aa	cdr3_nt
15	-	TRBJ1-1	TRBV4-3	TRBD1	CASSQAQGAGTEAFF	TGCGCCAGCAGCCAAGCTCAGGGGGCTGGGACTGAAGCTTTCTTT
18	-	TRBJ2-6	TRBV28	TRBD2	CASRGLAGGFSGANVLTF	TGTGCCAGTCGAGGGCTAGCGGGAGGGTTCAGTGGGGCCAACGTCCTGACTTTC
13	once	TRBJ2-2	TRBV5-1	-	CASSFAGSVELFF	TGCGCCAGCAGCTTTGCCGGTTCGGTGGAGCTGTTTTTT
13	-	TRBJ1-1	TRBV19	-	CASSISMNTEAFF	TGTGCCAGTAGTATTTCCATGAACACTGAAGCTTTCTTT
15	-	TRBJ2-1	TRBV2	TRBD1	CASRGGQASYNEQFF	TGTGCCAGCAGGGGGGGACAGGCCTCCTACAATGAGCAGTTCTTC
15	-	TRBJ2-1	TRBV18	TRBD2	CASSPGGGGNNEQFF	TGTGCCAGCTCACCCGGCGGGGGGGGCAACAATGAGCAGTTCTTC
16	-	TRBJ2-5	TRBV7-7	TRBD1	CASSLSGTGMGETQYF	TGTGCCAGCAGCTTATCCGGGACAGGGATGGGAGAGACCCAGTACTTC
15	-	TRBJ2-7	TRBV7-6	TRBD1	CASSLEGAGGDEQYF	TGTGCCAGCAGCTTAGAGGGAGCAGGGGGAGACGAGCAGTACTTC
15	-	TRBJ2-7	TRBV4-3	-	CASSQDVHGPYEQYF	TGCGCCAGCAGCCAAGATGTTCACGGTCCTTACGAGCAGTACTTC
14	-	TRBJ2-7	TRBV7-9	TRBD1	CASSHGTVSYEQYF	TGTGCCAGCAGCCATGGGACAGTTTCCTACGAGCAGTACTTC
14	-	TRBJ1-5	TRBV30	TRBD1	CAWGQGNGNQPQHF	TGTGCCTGGGGACAGGGGAATGGCAATCAGCCCCAGCATTTT
14	-	TRBJ2-7	TRBV6-6	TRBD1	CASRGTGGYYEQYF	TGTGCCAGCAGAGGGACAGGGGGCTACTACGAGCAGTACTTC
16	-	TRBJ2-3	TRBV4-2	-	CASSQGWGGRLNTQYF	TGTGCCAGCAGCCAAGGATGGGGGGGGCGACTGAATACGCAGTATTTT
14	-	TRBJ2-7	TRBV14	TRBD2	CASSFGTSGTEQYF	TGTGCCAGCAGTTTCGGGACTAGCGGGACCGAGCAGTACTTC
18	-	TRBJ2-7	TRBV28	-	CASSLTIAPTGSVYEQYF	TGTGCCAGCAGTTTAACCATTGCCCCCACAGGTTCAGTCTACGAGCAGTACTTC